One sample yielded the 24 T cell receptor beta chains listed below, sequenced in a study of cytomegalovirus exposure and HLA in healthy donors. Assay used: immunoSEQ multiplex PCR; TCRdb lists only in-frame clones, some missing. The sample contains roughly 130,000 clones, about 88% of which appear only once. Input material: PBMCs. The receptor source for this set is a man aged 30 to 39 in good health and CMV-seronegative.

The chain joins TRBV5-5 to TRBJ2-7; D perhaps matches TRBD1 (6 bases). Trimming cost V 2 bases and J 0 bases, with 15 bases left between them. From germline, CDR1 is SGHKS and CDR2 YYEKEE (reference sequence). The CDR3 is 16 amino acids. The CDR3 loop reads CASSLVTGTNSYEQYF. The CDR3 nucleotides are TGTGCCAGCAGCTTAGTTACCGGGACAAACTCCTACGAGCAGTACTTC.

The chain combines TRBV9 with TRBJ1-5, with no clear D. This CDR3 is built from 13 residues. Trimming removed 3 bases at V and 5 bases at J, with 9 bases between. Germline CDR1 SGDLS, CDR2 YYNGEE. CDR3 residues: CASSEREHQPQHF. The CDR3 DNA follows: TGTGCCAGCAGCGAAAGGGAGCATCAGCCCCAGCATTTT.

This sequence joins TRBV6-5 and TRBJ1-1, with no clear D. V was clipped by 6 bases and J by 1 base, with 9 bases between them. The V gene's germline CDR1 is MNHEY and CDR2 SVGAGI. CDR3 length: 13 residues. The CDR3 sequence: CASSPRRNTEAFF. The DNA for the CDR3 is TGTGCCAGCAGCCCTAGGAGGAACACTGAAGCTTTCTTT.

The V gene is TRBV7-9, the J gene TRBJ2-5, with TRBD1 identical over 10 bases. Germline trimming cut 4 bases from V and 9 bases from J; bases unmatched to any gene: 5. CDR3 length: 13 amino acids. The germline V gene encodes CDR1 SEHNR and CDR2 FQNEAQ (reference sequence). The CDR3 sequence is CASSSSDRGAQYF. DNA for the CDR3: TGTGCCAGCAGCTCCTCGGACAGGGGGGCCCAGTACTTC.

This rearrangement joins TRBV5-1 to TRBJ2-7; 9 bases align to TRBD2. J gave up 3 bases and V 0 bases, and 4 bases lay outside the gene matches. The CDR3 has 15 amino acids. In germline, CDR1 is SGHRS, CDR2 YFSETQ. The CDR3 reads CASSLAPTSGYEQYF. The CDR3 nucleotides are TGCGCCAGCAGCTTGGCCCCGACTAGCGGCTACGAGCAGTACTTC. The full variable domain, rest sourced from reference TRBV5-1 and TRBJ2-7, is KAGVTQTPRYLIKTRGQQVTLSCSPISGHRSVSWYQQTPGQGLQFLFEYFSETQRNKGNFPGRFSGRQFSNSRSEMNVSTLELGDSALYLCASSLAPTSGYEQYFGPGTRLTVT.

This clone was observed a single time. In DNA form, the CDR3 reads TGTGCCAGCAGTACTATGGCCTCGGGACAGAGTTACGAGCAGTACTTC. Protein: CASSTMASGQSYEQYF. This chain links TRBV27 with TRBJ2-7; TRBD1 matches 7 bases. Germline loops: CDR1 MNHEY, CDR2 SMNVEV (reference sequence). With 5 bases clipped from V and 4 bases from J, the junction kept 14 bases outside the gene matches. This CDR3 spans 16 amino acids.

As regards this clone: The sample has other DNA sequences that encode this CDR3 too. The chain combines TRBV9 with TRBJ2-7; 9 bases are shared with TRBD2. V was clipped by 0 bases and J by 1 base; unmatched bases: 2. Germline V gene sequence: CDR1 SGDLS, CDR2 YYNGEE. CDR3 length: 15 residues. This CDR3 is CASSVGLAGSYEQYF. The CDR3 nucleotides are TGTGCCAGCAGCGTAGGGCTAGCGGGGTCCTACGAGCAGTACTTC.

V usage is TRBV19 and J usage is TRBJ1-5, with 8 positions matching TRBD1. Germline V CDR1 and CDR2: LNHDA, SQIVND (reference sequence). The CDR3 sequence is 15 residues long. V lost 1 base, J lost 4 bases, and 3 bases stayed unmatched. The CDR3 sequence: CASSIAGQVNQPQHF. Here the CDR3 DNA reads TGTGCCAGTAGTATAGCGGGACAGGTAAATCAGCCCCAGCATTTT.

CDR3 region: CASSSGSYEQYF. DNA for the CDR3: TGTGCCAGCAGCTCCGGGAGCTACGAGCAGTACTTC. V usage is TRBV25-1 and J usage is TRBJ2-7; D is perhaps TRBD2 (6 bases). Germline V gives CDR1 MGHDK, CDR2 SYGVNS. The CDR3 has 12 residues. Trimming stripped 6 bases from V and 3 bases from J, with 9 bases between.

This clone was counted a few times. The rearrangement links TRBV5-6 to TRBJ2-7; 8 nucleotides align to TRBD1. Germline values: CDR1 SGHDT, CDR2 YYEEEE. V shed 2 bases, J shed 1 base, and the junction held 2 bases outside the gene matches. CDR3 length equals 14 residues. The CDR3 sequence is CASSFDRGSYEQYF. The DNA for the CDR3 is TGTGCCAGCAGCTTCGACAGGGGATCCTACGAGCAGTACTTC.

The rearrangement links TRBV12-5 to TRBJ2-7, with D perhaps TRBD1 (5 bases). This CDR3 contains 13 residues. Germline V gives CDR1 LGHNT, CDR2 FRNRAP. V lost 1 base, J lost 12 bases, and 16 bases lay in between. CDR3 protein: CASGLAGSVSTYF. The CDR3 region has the DNA TGTGCTAGTGGTTTGGCAGGGTCGGTCTCTACGTACTTC.

This rearrangement joins TRBV6-1 to TRBJ2-7; 10 bases fit TRBD2. Germline V CDR1 and CDR2: MNHNS, SASEGT. V lost 10 bases to trimming and J lost 3 bases; unmatched junction nucleotides: 12. The CDR3 has 15 amino acids. The CDR3 sequence: CAIAGLAGVGYEQYF. The DNA of the CDR3 is TGTGCCATCGCAGGGCTAGCGGGAGTCGGCTACGAGCAGTACTTC.

The chain is built from TRBV27 and TRBJ2-5; TRBD1 matches at 8 bases. V shed 5 bases and J 6 bases; nucleotides not matched to a gene: 5. CDR3 length equals 13 residues. Germline V CDR1 and CDR2: MNHEY, SMNVEV (reference sequence). This chain's CDR3 is CASSRDRGQTQYF. The CDR3 region has the DNA TGTGCCAGCAGTCGAGACAGGGGTCAGACCCAGTACTTC.

The gene calls are TRBV6-1 and TRBJ1-5; D is ambiguous. CDR1 is MNHNS, CDR2 SASEGT, per germline. This CDR3 has 13 residues. Deletions cut 2 bases from V and 7 bases from J, with 9 bases between. The CDR3 loop reads CASSEKGGQPQHF. CDR3 in DNA: TGTGCCAGCAGTGAAAAGGGAGGGCAGCCCCAGCATTTT.

This chain joins TRBV7-9 and TRBJ2-5; 12 bases line up with TRBD2. Trimming at V came to 5 bases and at J to 1 base, leaving 5 bases not matched to a gene. Per the germline V gene, CDR1 is SEHNR and CDR2 is FQNEAQ (reference sequence). The CDR3 runs 16 residues. CDR3 coding DNA: TGTGCCAGCAGCCTAGGACTAGCGGGGTTCCAAGAGACCCAGTACTTC. Its protein product is CASSLGLAGFQETQYF.

V gene TRBV6-5 combines with J gene TRBJ2-2, with TRBD2 matching over 10 bases. CDR1 MNHEY and CDR2 SVGAGI come from the germline V gene. The CDR3 contains 14 residues. V lost 8 bases and J lost 5; bases outside the gene matches: 5. The CDR3 DNA sequence: TGTGCCAGCCGGGGACTAGCGAGGACCGGGGAGCTGTTTTTT. It yields the protein CASRGLARTGELFF.

The CDR3 here is CASSPVGFSYNEQFF. The CDR3 DNA reads TGTGCCAGCTCACCGGTCGGGTTCTCCTACAATGAGCAGTTCTTC. The chain couples TRBV18 to TRBJ2-1, with D unresolved. CDR1 and CDR2 (germline): KGHSH, LQKENI. The CDR3 is 15 amino acids. The germline V and J ends were trimmed by 3 bases and 0 bases, with 9 bases remaining between them.

The rearrangement links TRBV30 to TRBJ2-2, with D tentatively TRBD1 (5 bases). The CDR3 contains 14 residues. CDR1 is GTSNPN and CDR2 is SVGIG in the germline V gene (reference sequence). V lost 4 bases and J 1 base, leaving 10 bases between the germline ends. The CDR3, as DNA: TGTGCCTGGAACGCAGGGATGAACACCGGGGAGCTGTTTTTT. Encoded protein: CAWNAGMNTGELFF.

The chain combines TRBV5-1 with TRBJ1-5, with D possibly matching TRBD1 (6 bases). The CDR3 contains 15 residues. Per germline, CDR1 SGHRS and CDR2 YFSETQ. Between the trimmed V and J ends, which lost 4 bases and 5 bases, there was a span of 16 bases. The CDR3 spells CASSETGEPHQPQHF. The CDR3 nucleotides read TGCGCCAGCAGCGAGACAGGCGAGCCTCATCAGCCCCAGCATTTT.

The chain has TRBV29-1 and TRBJ2-1; 16 nucleotides match TRBD2. After removal of 3 bases from V and 5 bases from J, the junction contained 10 bases not matched to a gene. The CDR3 runs to 18 residues. CDR1 and CDR2 from the germline V gene are SQVTM and ANQGSEA. CDR3 nucleotide sequence: TGCAGCGTTGACCGGCAGGGACTAGCGGGAGGGATAGACAATGAGCAGTTCTTC. Translating gives CSVDRQGLAGGIDNEQFF.

V is TRBV18 and J is TRBJ1-2; no reliable D call. The CDR3 is 14 amino acids. The ends were cut back, 6 bases at V and 3 bases at J, with 14 bases in the middle. Germline-derived CDR1 and CDR2 are KGHSH and LQKENI. The CDR3 loop reads CASSRRTEYYGYTF. The CDR3 nucleotides read TGTGCCAGCTCCCGTCGCACAGAGTACTATGGCTACACCTTC.

The chain carries TRBV6-1 and TRBJ2-1, with 8 bases fitting TRBD2. J was trimmed by 15 bases and V by 0 bases; bases with no gene match: 7. CDR3 length equals 13 residues. Germline lookup yields CDR1 MNHNS and CDR2 SASEGT. CDR3 protein: CASSEAQGTSPFF. CDR3 in DNA: TGTGCCAGCAGTGAAGCTCAAGGGACTAGTCCGTTCTTC.

This clone appeared a single time. The chain uses TRBV9 and TRBJ2-7; 8 bases map to TRBD2. CDR1 and CDR2 from the germline V gene are SGDLS and YYNGEE. With V trimmed by 2 bases and J by 3 bases, 7 bases remained unmatched. The CDR3 totals 15 residues. The CDR3 loop is CASSVQSGGFYEQYF. CDR3 in DNA: TGTGCCAGCAGCGTTCAGAGCGGGGGTTTCTACGAGCAGTACTTC.

This clone is a singleton in its sample. This chain connects TRBV28 to TRBJ2-7; 10 nucleotides agree with TRBD2. V shed 11 bases and J 6 bases; nucleotides not matched to a gene: 7. Looked up from germline, CDR1 is MDHEN and CDR2 is SYDVKM. The CDR3 consists of 12 residues. In nucleotides, the CDR3 is TGTGCCTCGGGACTAGCGTTCATCGAGCAGTACTTC. Translation: CASGLAFIEQYF.